The 19 T cell receptor beta chains in this list originate from one sample, sequenced in a study of blood T cell repertoires in COVID-19. Only in-frame clones appear in the TCRdb table, and some are missing; sequencing was by immunoSEQ multiplex PCR. This table has 90,000 to 120,000 clones, approximately 90% appearing once. The sample was peripheral blood. These receptors all stem from a woman older than 75 with acute or convalescent COVID-19.

The CDR3 coding sequence is TGCAGCGTTGGGCAGACAGGGTTCCACACTGAAGCTTTCTTT. Translated: CSVGQTGFHTEAFF. V is TRBV29-1 and J is TRBJ1-1, with TRBD1 identical over 7 bases. V shed 4 bases, J shed 3 bases, and the junction held 8 bases outside the gene matches. The germline gives CDR1 SQVTM, CDR2 ANQGSEA. CDR3 size: 14 residues. Based on the CDR3 plus reference TRBV29-1 and TRBJ1-1, the full variable domain is SAVISQKPSRDICQRGTSLTIQCQVDSQVTMMFWYRQQPGQSLTLIATANQGSEATYESGFVIDKFPISRPNLTFSTLTVSNMSPEDSSIYLCSVGQTGFHTEAFFGQGTRLTVV.

J is TRBJ2-7 and V is TRBV6-2 or TRBV6-3; perhaps TRBD1 as D (5 bases). The germline V and J ends were trimmed by 6 bases and 9 bases, with 18 bases remaining between them. CDR1 MNHEY and CDR2 SVGEGT come from the germline V gene. The length of the CDR3 is 13 residues. The CDR3 coding sequence is TGTGCCAGCAGCTCGGCCCCCTGGGGCGTGCAGTACTTC. Translated: CASSSAPWGVQYF.

The rearrangement joins TRBV9 to TRBJ1-5; possibly TRBD1 for D (5 bases). Germline V gene sequence: CDR1 SGDLS, CDR2 YYNGEE. CDR3 size: 19 residues. V lost 3 bases and J 4 bases, leaving 26 bases between the germline ends. The CDR3 DNA reads as TGTGCCAGCAGCGAGAGACGTAAGGGGACCGGGGACTGGAATCAGCCCCAGCATTTT. Its protein product is CASSERRKGTGDWNQPQHF.

The J gene is TRBJ2-5, the V gene TRBV10-3; D is unresolved. V lost 2 bases and J 0 bases, leaving 4 bases between the germline ends. Germline V gives CDR1 ENHRY, CDR2 SYGVKD. CDR3 length: 13 residues. The CDR3 DNA follows: TGTGCCATCAGTGAGCCGGACCAAGAGACCCAGTACTTC. Protein: CAISEPDQETQYF.

V gene TRBV11-2 combines with J gene TRBJ1-2, with 9 bases aligning to TRBD1. V lost 1 base, J lost 2 bases, and 2 bases stayed unmatched. Germline CDR1 is SGHAT and CDR2 is FQNNGV. The CDR3 totals 15 residues. CDR3 sequence: CASSLAGTGNYGYTF. Written as DNA, the CDR3 is TGTGCCAGCAGCTTAGCAGGGACAGGGAACTATGGCTACACCTTC.

This chain joins TRBV7-2 and TRBJ1-6; no definite D call. V lost 5 bases to trimming and J lost 7 bases, with 15 bases between them. The germline V gene has CDR1 SGHTA and CDR2 FQGNSA. The CDR3 extends over 15 amino acids. Written as DNA, the CDR3 is TGTGCCAGCAGCAGTGTGGGCGCTTTCAATTCACCCCTCCACTTT. Translated: CASSSVGAFNSPLHF.

This clone was picked up one time. The rearrangement links TRBV4-3 to TRBJ2-7; D remains unclear. Per the germline V gene, CDR1 is LGHNA and CDR2 is YSLEER. Deletions cut 0 bases from V and 0 bases from J, with 9 bases between. The CDR3 covers 15 residues. CDR3 sequence reads: CASSQDYSRSYEQYF. The CDR3 nucleotides read TGCGCCAGCAGCCAAGATTACAGCCGCTCCTACGAGCAGTACTTC.

This clone was found once. This rearrangement joins TRBV5-4 to TRBJ1-1; D possibly corresponds to TRBD1 (5 bases). CDR3 size: 15 residues. Germline V gives CDR1 SGHNT, CDR2 YYREEE (reference sequence). The V gene lost 4 bases and the J gene lost 1 base, with 14 bases spanning the gap. The CDR3 DNA sequence: TGTGCCAGCAGCGATCAGGGAAAAGCGAACACTGAAGCTTTCTTT. Encoded protein: CASSDQGKANTEAFF.

V is TRBV25-1 and J is TRBJ1-5; the match to TRBD1 covers 7 bases. The CDR3 runs to 13 residues. The V gene's germline CDR1 is MGHDK and CDR2 SYGVNS. J lost 7 bases, V lost 6 bases, and 6 bases had no gene match. CDR3 bases: TGTGCCAGCAGGGGCGACAGGGCCCAGCCCCAGCATTTT. Residues: CASRGDRAQPQHF.

J is TRBJ2-5 and V is TRBV6-6; tentatively, D is TRBD2 (6 bases). V shed 5 bases and J shed 8 bases, with 21 bases lying between them. The CDR3 totals 15 residues. Germline CDR1 MNHNY, CDR2 SVGAGI (reference sequence). CDR3 sequence (DNA): TGTGCCAGCAGTCGTACCGGGACTGGGTTTTTTACCCAGTACTTC. Translated: CASSRTGTGFFTQYF.

The gene calls are TRBV10-3 and TRBJ1-6; unclear D gene. The CDR3 runs to 15 residues. Trimming shortened V by 6 bases and J by 0 bases, and 9 bases separated the two germline ends. From germline, CDR1 is ENHRY and CDR2 SYGVKD. The CDR3 protein is CAIREGSSYNSPLHF. CDR3 coding DNA: TGTGCCATCAGGGAAGGGAGCTCCTATAATTCACCCCTCCACTTT.

The chain is built from TRBV20-1 and TRBJ2-3; no reliable D call. V was cut by 3 bases and J by 6 bases, with 4 bases left in between. The CDR3 is 10 residues long. Germline CDR1 DFQATT, CDR2 SNEGSKA (reference sequence). CDR3 DNA: TGCAGTGCTAGTCTTGATACGCAGTATTTT. Amino acids: CSASLDTQYF.

In nucleotides, the CDR3 is TGTGCCAGCTCACCACCTGCTGGGGGGGCGAACACCGGGGAGCTGTTTTTT. Amino acids: CASSPPAGGANTGELFF. J is TRBJ2-2 and V is TRBV18, with TRBD2 matching 7 bases. CDR3 length equals 17 residues. Trimming cost V 0 bases and J 0 bases; bases outside gene matches: 4. Looked up from germline, CDR1 is KGHSH and CDR2 is LQKENI.

The chain joins TRBV3-1 (or the pseudogene TRBV3-2) to TRBJ2-3; 14 nucleotides align to TRBD2. CDR1 LGHDT and CDR2 YNNKEL come from the germline V gene (reference sequence). The CDR3 totals 16 residues. Trimming took 5 bases from V and 7 from J; bases not matched to a gene: 8. Here the CDR3 reads CASSYGLAGGLYTQYF. CDR3 DNA: TGTGCCAGCAGCTACGGACTAGCGGGGGGTCTATATACGCAGTATTTT.

The rearrangement uses TRBV5-4 and TRBJ2-4; D gene unclear. The CDR3 sequence is 17 residues long. CDR1 is SGHNT, CDR2 YYREEE, per germline (reference sequence). V was shortened by 2 bases and J by 0 bases, with 15 bases between the two germline ends. The CDR3 DNA is TGTGCCAGCAGCTTTAGTAGTTTTTCTCTAGCCAAAAACATTCAGTACTTC. This translates into CASSFSSFSLAKNIQYF.

The chain joins TRBV28 to TRBJ2-7, with TRBD2 as a possible D gene (6 bases). Per the germline V gene, CDR1 is MDHEN and CDR2 is SYDVKM. This CDR3 is 15 amino acids long. Trimming pared 6 bases from V and 0 bases from J, leaving 15 bases between. CDR3 nucleotide sequence: TGTGCCAGCAGGGAGTTGGCGGGGCGCTCCTACGAGCAGTACTTC. Translating gives CASRELAGRSYEQYF. The complete variable domain, with remaining parts taken from reference TRBV28 and TRBJ2-7, reads DVKVTQSSRYLVKRTGEKVFLECVQDMDHENMFWYRQDPGLGLRLIYFSYDVKMKEKGDIPEGYSVSREKKERFSLILESASTNQTSMYLCASRELAGRSYEQYFGPGTRLTVT.

The CDR3 DNA follows: TGTGCCAGCAGCTTAGGAGAATCTAGCGGGGGGGCTCGAGTGGAGACCCAGTACTTC. It codes for CASSLGESSGGARVETQYF. V usage is TRBV7-2 and J usage is TRBJ2-5; 12 bases match TRBD2. The V gene end was trimmed by 1 base and the J gene end by 5 bases; junction bases not matched to a gene: 14. The V gene's germline CDR1 is SGHTA and CDR2 FQGNSA. This CDR3 spans 19 amino acids. The full variable domain, with the rest looked up from reference TRBV7-2 and TRBJ2-5, is GAGVSQSPSNKVTEKGKDVELRCDPISGHTALYWYRQSLGQGLEFLIYFQGNSAPDKSGLPSDRFSAERTGGSVSTLTIQRTQQEDSAVYLCASSLGESSGGARVETQYFGPGTRLLVL.

CDR3 region: CASSPGGASSYEQYF. The CDR3 region has the DNA TGTGCCAGCTCACCGGGCGGGGCCAGCTCCTACGAGCAGTACTTC. The J gene is TRBJ2-7, the V gene TRBV18; D is possibly TRBD2 (6 bases). This CDR3 contains 15 residues. The germline CDR1 and CDR2 sequences are KGHSH and LQKENI. Trimming pared 3 bases from V and 0 bases from J, leaving 12 bases between.

The genes are TRBV3-1 (or the pseudogene TRBV3-2) and TRBJ1-5; D is ambiguous. With 3 bases removed from V and 7 bases from J, the gap between germline ends came to 10 bases. Germline V gene data show CDR1 as LGHDT and CDR2 as YNNKEL (reference sequence). The CDR3 extends over 13 amino acids. This CDR3 is CASSHPFFQPQHF. The DNA of the CDR3 is TGTGCCAGCAGCCATCCGTTCTTCCAGCCCCAGCATTTT.